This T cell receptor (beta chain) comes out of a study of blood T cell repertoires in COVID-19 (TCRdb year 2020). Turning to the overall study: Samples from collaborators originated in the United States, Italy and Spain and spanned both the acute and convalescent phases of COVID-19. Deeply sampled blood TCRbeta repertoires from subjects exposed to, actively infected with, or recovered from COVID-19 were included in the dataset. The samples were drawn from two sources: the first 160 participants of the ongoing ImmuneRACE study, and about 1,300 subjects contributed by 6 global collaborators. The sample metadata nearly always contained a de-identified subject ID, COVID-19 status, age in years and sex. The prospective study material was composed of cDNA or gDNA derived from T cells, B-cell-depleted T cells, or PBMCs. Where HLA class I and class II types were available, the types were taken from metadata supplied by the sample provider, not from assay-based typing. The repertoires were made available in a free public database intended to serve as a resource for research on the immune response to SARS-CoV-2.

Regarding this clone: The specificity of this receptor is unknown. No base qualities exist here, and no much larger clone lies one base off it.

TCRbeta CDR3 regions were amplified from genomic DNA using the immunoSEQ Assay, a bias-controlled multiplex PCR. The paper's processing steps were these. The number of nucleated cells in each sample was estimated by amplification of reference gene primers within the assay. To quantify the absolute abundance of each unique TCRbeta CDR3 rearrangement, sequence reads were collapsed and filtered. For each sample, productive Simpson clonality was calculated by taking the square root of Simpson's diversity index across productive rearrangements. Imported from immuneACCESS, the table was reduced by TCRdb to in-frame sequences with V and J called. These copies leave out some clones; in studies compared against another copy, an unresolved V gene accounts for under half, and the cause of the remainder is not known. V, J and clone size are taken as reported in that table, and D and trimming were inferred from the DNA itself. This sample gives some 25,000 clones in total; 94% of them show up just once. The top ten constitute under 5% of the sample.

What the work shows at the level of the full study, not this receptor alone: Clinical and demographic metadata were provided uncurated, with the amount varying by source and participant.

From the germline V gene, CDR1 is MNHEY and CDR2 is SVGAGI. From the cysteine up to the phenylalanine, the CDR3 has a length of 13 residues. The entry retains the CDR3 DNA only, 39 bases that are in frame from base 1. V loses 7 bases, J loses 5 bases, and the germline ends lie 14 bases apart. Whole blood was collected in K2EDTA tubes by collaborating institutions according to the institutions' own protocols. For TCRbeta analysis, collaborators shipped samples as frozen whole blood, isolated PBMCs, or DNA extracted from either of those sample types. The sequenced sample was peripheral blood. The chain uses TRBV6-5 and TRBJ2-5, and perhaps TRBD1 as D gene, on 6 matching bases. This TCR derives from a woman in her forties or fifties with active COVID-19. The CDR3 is CASIRTAGETQYF. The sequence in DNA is TGTGCCAGCATTCGGACAGCCGGGGAGACCCAGTACTTC.